These 27 T cell receptor beta chains originate from one sample sequenced in a study of blood T cell repertoires in COVID-19. Assay: immunoSEQ multiplex PCR; the TCRdb copy retains only in-frame clones and omits some. The data hold a few hundred thousand clones, with roughly 84% observed a single time. The sample taken for sequencing was PBMCs or T cells enriched from blood (not recorded which). These receptors all come from a woman in her thirties or forties who had recovered from COVID-19.

The J gene is TRBJ2-3, the V gene TRBV3-1 (or the pseudogene TRBV3-2); D is possibly TRBD2 (6 bases). V lost 0 bases to trimming and J lost 1 base, with 11 bases between them. This CDR3 comprises 16 residues. Germline V CDR1 and CDR2: LGHDT, YNNKEL (reference sequence). CDR3 DNA sequence: TGTGCCAGCAGCCAAGATCTTGCTAGCGGCACAGATACGCAGTATTTT. Protein sequence: CASSQDLASGTDTQYF.

The V gene is TRBV27, the J gene TRBJ2-2; 10 bases match TRBD1. With 0 bases clipped from V and 6 bases from J, the junction kept 1 base outside the gene matches. The CDR3 loop spans 15 amino acids. The germline gives CDR1 MNHEY, CDR2 SMNVEV (reference sequence). CDR3 loop: CASSLSDRGAGELFF. The CDR3 DNA is TGTGCCAGCAGTTTATCGGACAGGGGGGCCGGGGAGCTGTTTTTT.

The gene calls are TRBV7-2 and TRBJ2-5; TRBD2 matches at 7 bases. J gave up 4 bases and V 1 base, and 6 bases lay outside the gene matches. The germline gives CDR1 SGHTA, CDR2 FQGNSA. The CDR3 covers 15 residues. This CDR3 is CASSLVPGGVETQYF. CDR3 sequence (DNA): TGTGCCAGCAGCTTAGTACCGGGAGGAGTAGAGACCCAGTACTTC.

The chain joins TRBV4-1 to TRBJ2-6; 12 bases fit TRBD1. Germline V gene data show CDR1 as MGHRA and CDR2 as YSYEKL. Losses at the gene ends were 4 bases for V and 4 bases for J; bases not matched to a gene: 8. The CDR3 length is 18 residues. The CDR3 DNA reads as TGCGCCAGCAGCCCTTCGGGACAGGGGGCGGAAGGGGCCAACGTCCTGACTTTC. Its translation: CASSPSGQGAEGANVLTF.

The table lists this clone with a count of one. CDR3 DNA: TGTGCCAGCAGCCCCGGTCGGGCTTTCTTT. It is translated as CASSPGRAFF. The genes are TRBV11-2 and TRBJ1-1; D gene ambiguous. This CDR3 is 10 amino acids long. Deletions cut 5 bases from V and 11 bases from J, with 9 bases between. CDR1 and CDR2 from the germline V gene are SGHAT and FQNNGV.

This rearrangement joins TRBV7-2 to TRBJ2-2; 9 bases align to TRBD2. Germline assignment: CDR1 SGHTA and CDR2 FQGNSA. The CDR3 has 16 amino acids. Unmatched junction bases numbered 5, after V lost 6 bases and J lost 0 bases. CDR3 sequence (DNA): TGTGCCAGCAGTTTCGCGGGAGGGCCGAACACCGGGGAGCTGTTTTTT. The encoded protein is CASSFAGGPNTGELFF.

J is TRBJ1-1 and V is TRBV7-2, with D tentatively TRBD1 (5 bases). Germline V CDR1 and CDR2: SGHTA, FQGNSA. The CDR3 loop spans 14 amino acids. Trimming left V 1 base short and J 3 bases short, with 9 bases between. In DNA, the CDR3 is TGTGCCAGCAGCTTAGAAGGGGCCGACACTGAAGCTTTCTTT. Translating gives CASSLEGADTEAFF.

This clone was recorded only once. The chain is built from TRBV12-5 and TRBJ2-1; D is perhaps TRBD1 (6 bases). The CDR3 totals 14 residues. Germline V lookup: CDR1 LGHNT, CDR2 FRNRAP. The germline V and J ends were trimmed by 5 bases and 2 bases, with 10 bases remaining between them. The CDR3: CASGQDSTYNEQFF. Here the CDR3 DNA reads TGTGCTAGTGGTCAGGACAGTACCTACAATGAGCAGTTCTTC.

This chain connects TRBV7-8 to TRBJ2-2; a weak D match, TRBD1 (6 bases). This CDR3 has 15 residues. CDR1 and CDR2 from the germline V gene are SGHVS and FQNEAQ. Trimming stripped 5 bases from V and 3 bases from J, with 13 bases between. The CDR3 loop reads CASSRDTGYTGELFF. The CDR3 coding sequence is TGTGCCAGCAGCAGAGACACAGGGTACACCGGGGAGCTGTTTTTT. Variable domain in full (rest from reference TRBV7-8 and TRBJ2-2): GAGVSQSPRYKVAKRGQDVALRCDPISGHVSLFWYQQALGQGPEFLTYFQNEAQLDKSGLPSDRFFAERPEGSVSTLKIQRTQQEDSAVYLCASSRDTGYTGELFFGEGSRLTVL.

The chain is built from TRBV3-1 (or the pseudogene TRBV3-2) and TRBJ1-2; no definite D call. Trimming took off 0 bases at V and 4 bases at J, with 6 bases between the two ends. This CDR3 has 13 amino acids. Germline CDR1 and CDR2: LGHDT and YNNKEL (reference sequence). CDR3 coding DNA: TGTGCCAGCAGCCAAGACCGGGTCTATGGCTACACCTTC. It codes for CASSQDRVYGYTF.

V and J are TRBV24-1 and TRBJ1-1; TRBD1 aligns across 9 bases. This CDR3 has 19 amino acids. Germline trimming cut 0 bases from V and 4 bases from J; bases unmatched to any gene: 14. Germline loops: CDR1 KGHDR, CDR2 SFDVKD. In nucleotides, the CDR3 is TGTGCCACCAGTGATTTGACCGGGACAGGGACGTTTTGGTCCACTGAAGCTTTCTTT. It yields the protein CATSDLTGTGTFWSTEAFF.

This chain's CDR3 is CASSMGSGGEAFF. The CDR3 DNA is TGTGCCAGTAGTATGGGGTCAGGGGGAGAAGCTTTCTTT. The chain employs TRBV19 and TRBJ1-1, with 7 bases that match TRBD1. CDR1 is LNHDA, CDR2 SQIVND, per germline (reference sequence). There are 13 residues in the CDR3. The V gene end was trimmed by 3 bases and the J gene end by 8 bases; junction bases not matched to a gene: 6.

The chain joins TRBV27 to TRBJ2-3; D is perhaps TRBD1 (6 bases). The CDR3 extends over 16 amino acids. V was shortened by 3 bases and J by 4 bases, with 17 bases between the two germline ends. Germline V gene lookup returns CDR1 MNHEY and CDR2 SMNVEV (reference sequence). The CDR3 DNA reads as TGTGCCAGCAGTTTCTCCGGGACACCGAGGGCAGATACGCAGTATTTT. Translated, it gives CASSFSGTPRADTQYF.

This chain joins TRBV9 and TRBJ2-4; a weak D match, TRBD2 (5 bases). The CDR3 sequence is 11 residues long. Germline loops: CDR1 SGDLS, CDR2 YYNGEE. V dropped 5 bases and J dropped 8 bases, with 8 bases sitting between them. This CDR3 reads CASSNGDIQYF. Written as DNA, the CDR3 is TGTGCCAGCAGTAACGGGGACATTCAGTACTTC. The whole variable domain, remainder taken from reference TRBV9 and TRBJ2-4, is DSGVTQTPKHLITATGQRVTLRCSPRSGDLSVYWYQQSLDQGLQFLIQYYNGEERAKGNILERFSAQQFPDLHSELNLSSLELGDSALYFCASSNGDIQYFGAGTRLSVL.

The CDR3 DNA is TGTGCCAGCAGTTTTGGCCCTTATCGGGGAAGGGCAGATACGCAGTATTTT. Its protein is CASSFGPYRGRADTQYF. The chain links TRBV28 to TRBJ2-3; perhaps TRBD2 as D (5 bases). This CDR3 is 17 amino acids long. Germline V gene data show CDR1 as MDHEN and CDR2 as SYDVKM. Trimming cost V 3 bases and J 4 bases, with 20 bases left between them.

The chain employs TRBV9 and TRBJ2-3; tentatively, D is TRBD1 (6 bases). This CDR3 has 15 residues. Between the trimmed V and J ends, which lost 3 bases and 2 bases, there was a span of 13 bases. Germline-derived CDR1 and CDR2 are SGDLS and YYNGEE. This CDR3 is CASSAAGADTDTQYF. CDR3 nucleotide sequence: TGTGCCAGCAGCGCCGCAGGGGCGGACACAGATACGCAGTATTTT.

The gene calls are TRBV24-1 and TRBJ1-2, with 8 bases aligning to TRBD1. Per germline, CDR1 KGHDR and CDR2 SFDVKD. The ends lost 2 bases at V and 7 bases at J; junction bases unmatched: 8. CDR3 length: 15 amino acids. The CDR3 loop is CATSDSPQGAGGYTF. The CDR3 bases are TGTGCCACCAGTGATTCTCCCCAGGGGGCAGGTGGCTACACCTTC.

The J gene is TRBJ1-1, the V gene TRBV6-5; D unclear. V lost 7 bases and J 8 bases, leaving 11 bases between the germline ends. Germline V gene sequence: CDR1 MNHEY, CDR2 SVGAGI. The CDR3 is made up of 11 amino acids. DNA for the CDR3: TGTGCCAGCATATACAGTCTAGAAGCTTTCTTT. The encoded protein is CASIYSLEAFF.

The chain employs TRBV28 and TRBJ2-6; a weak D match, TRBD2 (6 bases). The CDR3 spans 16 residues. Germline V gene data show CDR1 as MDHEN and CDR2 as SYDVKM. Trimming shortened V by 8 bases and J by 0 bases, and 14 bases separated the two germline ends. CDR3 loop: CASSNRGTSGANVLTF. DNA of the CDR3: TGTGCCAGCTCTAACCGGGGGACCTCTGGGGCCAACGTCCTGACTTTC.

The gene calls are TRBV28 and TRBJ2-3; 12 positions match TRBD2. Germline V gives CDR1 MDHEN, CDR2 SYDVKM. J gave up 5 bases and V 6 bases, and 9 bases lay outside the gene matches. CDR3 size: 16 residues. This CDR3 is CASSSGTSGYKDTQYF. The CDR3 coding sequence is TGTGCCAGCAGCTCCGGGACTAGCGGGTACAAAGATACGCAGTATTTT.

The rearrangement links TRBV6-5 to TRBJ2-1; 7 bases map to TRBD2. This CDR3 comprises 13 residues. With V trimmed by 10 bases and J by 9 bases, 12 bases remained unmatched. The germline gives CDR1 MNHEY, CDR2 SVGAGI. The CDR3 DNA is TGTGCCACCCCCGGACTAGGGGTCGGTGAGCAGTTCTTC. It yields the protein CATPGLGVGEQFF.

This clone occurred once. V is TRBV7-2 and J is TRBJ2-1, with D tentatively TRBD2 (5 bases). CDR1 and CDR2 (germline): SGHTA, FQGNSA. CDR3 length equals 15 residues. Trimming took 4 bases from V and 0 from J, leaving 10 bases between them. The CDR3 bases are TGTGCCAGCAGCTCTCTCCGGGGCTCCTACAATGAGCAGTTCTTC. It encodes CASSSLRGSYNEQFF.

The chain uses TRBV15 and TRBJ1-1; D remains unclear. The CDR3 is made up of 14 amino acids. Per the germline V gene, CDR1 is LNHNV and CDR2 is YYDKDF (reference sequence). V lost 2 bases and J 1 base, leaving 8 bases between the germline ends. CDR3: CATSRSVQNTEAFF. DNA of the CDR3: TGTGCCACCAGCAGATCCGTACAGAACACTGAAGCTTTCTTT.

The rearrangement links TRBV6-2 or TRBV6-3 to TRBJ2-1; TRBD2 might be the D (6 bases). The ends were cut back, 3 bases at V and 7 bases at J, with 22 bases in the middle. Germline V gives CDR1 MNHEY, CDR2 SVGEGT. This CDR3 spans 17 amino acids. The CDR3 loop reads CASSYGTPGARTNEQFF. In DNA form, the CDR3 reads TGTGCCAGCAGTTATGGAACTCCGGGAGCTCGGACGAATGAGCAGTTCTTC.

The chain joins TRBV30 to TRBJ1-4, with 7 bases matching TRBD1. Trimming at V came to 0 bases and at J to 6 bases, leaving 1 base not matched to a gene. Germline V gene lookup returns CDR1 GTSNPN and CDR2 SVGIG (reference sequence). The CDR3 is made up of 13 amino acids. The CDR3 is CAWSVDRHEKLFF. The CDR3 DNA sequence: TGTGCCTGGAGTGTGGACAGGCATGAAAAACTGTTTTTT.

This chain connects TRBV9 to TRBJ2-7, with 7 bases identical to TRBD1. CDR1 SGDLS and CDR2 YYNGEE come from the germline V gene. V was pared by 4 bases and J by 1 base, with 8 bases of the junction left unmatched. The length of the CDR3 is 15 residues. CDR3 residues: CASSPVPGQSYEQYF. CDR3 in DNA: TGTGCCAGCAGCCCCGTCCCGGGACAGTCCTACGAGCAGTACTTC.

CDR3 nucleotide sequence: TGTGCCAGCAGCTTAGCTCTCACGGCAGGGGGTGAGACCCAGTACTTC. This gives the protein CASSLALTAGGETQYF. This rearrangement joins TRBV11-3 to TRBJ2-5; 7 positions match TRBD1. V was clipped by 1 base and J by 5 bases; unmatched bases: 10. This CDR3 spans 16 amino acids. Germline values: CDR1 SGHNT, CDR2 YENEEA.